This entry features one T cell receptor (beta chain) sequence. No antigen is known for it. Base qualities were left out, and no much larger clone turns up one base away. Spanning cysteine to phenylalanine, the CDR3 consists of 14 amino acids. CDR3 DNA is the only sequence kept; it has 42 bases, read in frame from the first base. V is cut by 5 bases and J by 2 bases, and the space between the germline ends is 13 bases. Per the germline V gene (reference sequence), LNHDA is the CDR1 and SQIVND is the CDR2. Sequencing took place on an Illumina HiSeq 1500. TCRdb applied fastp at Q25 and MiXCR to the public reads, then kept only in-frame beta chains. All rows with the same CDR3 protein become a single entry with the most common DNA and genes. This sample lists 450,000 to 550,000 distinct CDR3 sequences; approximately 42% were detected once. Together, the top ten hold roughly two fifths of the sample. The sample's treatment or condition label is to be understood as: in vitro stimulation with specific CMV peptide epitopes to enrich CMV-specific T cells.

The source of the sample is a study of T cell repertoires in cytomegalovirus infection (dated by TCRdb to about 2019). Turning to the overall study: Recently identified HLA-C-restricted CMV epitopes, whose presentation resists viral immunomodulation, were targeted by peptide stimulations together with well-studied HLA-B-restricted epitopes. The HLA type of each donor mattered for the analysis, because public TCR beta signatures pointed to carriage of CMV infection along with the matching HLA type.

Study-wide conclusions, independent of this receptor: In both this cohort and an independent roughly 360-donor cohort, the cumulative frequency of public TCR beta family members distinguished carriers of CMV infection plus the relevant HLA type. The ex vivo response was dominated by HLA-C-restricted CMV-specific TCR beta clonotypes, and the single most frequent clonotype in two of eight donors was supplied by these HLA-C-restricted clonotypes.

The rearrangement joined TRBV19 to TRBJ2-7; the D gene could be TRBD1 or TRBD2, each one agreeing over 5 bases. The source is a human donor in good health (CMV status not recorded). Some clones in this sample may be carry-over from other donors' samples. The sequenced sample was cultured PBMCs, obtained from culture after CMV antigen stimulation. For the CDR3, the sequence is CASSPFEGTYEQYF. Read as DNA, the sequence is TGTGCCAGTAGTCCCTTCGAGGGGACCTACGAGCAGTACTTC.